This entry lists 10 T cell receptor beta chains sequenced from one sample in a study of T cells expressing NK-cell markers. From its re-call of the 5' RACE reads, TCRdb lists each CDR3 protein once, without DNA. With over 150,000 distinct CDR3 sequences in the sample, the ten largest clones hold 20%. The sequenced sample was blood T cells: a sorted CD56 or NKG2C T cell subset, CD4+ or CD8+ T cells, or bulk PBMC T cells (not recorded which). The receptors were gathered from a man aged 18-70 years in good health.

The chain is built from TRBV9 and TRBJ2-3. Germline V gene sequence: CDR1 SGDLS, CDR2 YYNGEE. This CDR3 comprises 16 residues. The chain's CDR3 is CASSVSTGHVTDTQYF.

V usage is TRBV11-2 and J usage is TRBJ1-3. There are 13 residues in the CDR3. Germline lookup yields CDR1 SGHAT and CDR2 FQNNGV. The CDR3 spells CATIVAPGNTIYF.

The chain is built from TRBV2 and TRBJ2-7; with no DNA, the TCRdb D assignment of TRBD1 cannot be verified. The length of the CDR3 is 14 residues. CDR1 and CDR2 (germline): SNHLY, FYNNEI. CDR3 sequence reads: CARSAPGQGHEQYF.

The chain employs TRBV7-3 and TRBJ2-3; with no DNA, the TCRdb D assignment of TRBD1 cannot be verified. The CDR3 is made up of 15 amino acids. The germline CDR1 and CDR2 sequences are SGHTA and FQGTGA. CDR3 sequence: CASSLRRTGIDTQYF.

CDR3 sequence reads: CASSLDKLNTEAFF. V and J are TRBV5-4 and TRBJ1-1. The germline V gene has CDR1 SGHNT and CDR2 YYREEE (reference sequence). CDR3 length equals 14 residues.

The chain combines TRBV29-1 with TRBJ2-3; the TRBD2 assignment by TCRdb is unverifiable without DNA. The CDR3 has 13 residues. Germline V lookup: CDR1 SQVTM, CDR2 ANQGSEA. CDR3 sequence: CSASGSSTDTQYF.

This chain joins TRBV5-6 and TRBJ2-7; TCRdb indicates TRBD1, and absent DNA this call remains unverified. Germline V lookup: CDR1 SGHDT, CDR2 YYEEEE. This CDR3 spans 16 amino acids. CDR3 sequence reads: CASSSSGSGGSYEQYF. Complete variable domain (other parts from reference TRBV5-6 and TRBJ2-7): DAGVTQSPTHLIKTRGQQVTLRCSPKSGHDTVSWYQQALGQGPQFIFQYYEEEERQRGNFPDRFSGHQFPNYSSELNVNALLLGDSALYLCASSSSGSGGSYEQYFGPGTRLTVT.

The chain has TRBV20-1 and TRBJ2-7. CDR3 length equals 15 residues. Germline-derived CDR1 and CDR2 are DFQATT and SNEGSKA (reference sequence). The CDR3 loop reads CSARDVISGLYEQYF.

CDR3 residues: CASSDPGVADEQYF. The rearrangement joins TRBV2 to TRBJ2-7; TCRdb names TRBD1, which stays unverified in the absence of DNA. The CDR3 is 14 amino acids. Germline V gene lookup returns CDR1 SNHLY and CDR2 FYNNEI.

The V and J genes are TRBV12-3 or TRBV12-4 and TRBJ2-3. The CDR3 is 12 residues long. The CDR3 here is CASSQSWDTQYF.